The entry that follows covers one T cell receptor (beta chain) sequence. The data were obtained in a study of patients and donors after allogeneic stem cell transplantation. TCRdb used MiXCR to reprocess the RT-PCR reads, holding one entry per CDR3 protein. The table includes fewer than 500,000 distinct CDR3 sequences, 16% detected once. This CDR3 comprises 14 residues. Trimming cost V 5 bases and J 8 bases, with 15 bases left between them. Per the germline V gene, CDR1 is SGHAT and CDR2 is FQNNGV. The sample was blood, either unsorted or a sorted T cell fraction (not recorded which). The receptor was isolated from a human donor who was either an allogeneic HSCT recipient or a stem cell or donor lymphocyte infusion donor (not recorded which). It is not recorded whose cells these are; they may come from a transplant donor. This chain links TRBV11-2 with TRBJ1-4; possible D gene TRBD1, 5 bases. Here the CDR3 DNA reads TGTGCCAGCAGCATGACAGCCCCCAACGAAAAACTGTTTTTT. This encodes CASSMTAPNEKLFF.